Shown below are 5 T cell receptor beta chains from a single sample sequenced in a study of regulatory T cells in long-lasting Graves disease. Regarding time point: persistent/refractory GD, antithyroid drugs over 5 years with positive TRAb. Scientists built the TCR library using RNA that was extracted from PBMCs. HTBI primers from iRepertoire and Arm-PCR of CDR3 regions yielded the TCR beta libraries. TCRdb fed the multiplex PCR reads into MiXCR, producing one record per CDR3 protein. This sample yields a few hundred thousand distinct CDR3 sequences, of which around 24% are seen a single time; roughly a quarter belongs to the top ten. The sample was peripheral blood mononuclear cells (PBMCs), taken when the disease was refractory, from a patient treated with antithyroid drugs. The source is a female donor with Graves disease.

This chain connects TRBV5-6 to TRBJ2-3; D is ambiguous. V lost 5 bases to trimming and J lost 9 bases, with 22 bases between them. Germline CDR1 is SGHDT and CDR2 is YYEEEE. There are 15 residues in the CDR3. CDR3 coding DNA: TGTGCCAGCAGTTTACGCCCTTCTAGGGAACAAACGCAGTATTTT. The encoded protein is CASSLRPSREQTQYF. Using reference TRBV5-6 and TRBJ2-3 for the parts outside the CDR3, the full variable domain is DAGVTQSPTHLIKTRGQQVTLRCSPKSGHDTVSWYQQALGQGPQFIFQYYEEEERQRGNFPDRFSGHQFPNYSSELNVNALLLGDSALYLCASSLRPSREQTQYFGPGTRLTVL.

This clonotype was seen only a few times. V gene TRBV28 combines with J gene TRBJ1-3; no clear D gene. Deletions cut 7 bases from V and 4 bases from J, with 17 bases between. CDR3 size: 15 residues. Germline loops: CDR1 MDHEN, CDR2 SYDVKM. The CDR3 protein is CASTPRGLEGNTIYF. CDR3 sequence (DNA): TGTGCCAGCACCCCACGAGGACTTGAAGGAAACACCATATATTTT.

The V and J genes are TRBV11-2 and TRBJ2-2, with 13 bases lining up with TRBD2. Per germline, CDR1 SGHAT and CDR2 FQNNGV. This CDR3 is built from 16 residues. J gave up 5 bases and V 5 bases, and 5 bases lay outside the gene matches. This CDR3 is CASSLGLAGDTGELFF. DNA for the CDR3: TGTGCCAGCAGCCTCGGACTAGCGGGAGATACCGGGGAGCTGTTTTTT.

This chain links TRBV5-1 with TRBJ1-1, with D perhaps matching TRBD1 (6 bases). CDR1 and CDR2 from the germline V gene are SGHRS and YFSETQ. Trimming cost V 1 base and J 10 bases, with 20 bases left between them. CDR3 length equals 15 residues. The chain's CDR3 is CASSLSRDKIGGAFF. The CDR3 nucleotides are TGCGCCAGCAGCTTGAGCCGGGACAAAATTGGAGGAGCTTTCTTT.

This clonotype showed up many times. The J gene is TRBJ1-2, the V gene TRBV28; D remains unclear. The CDR3 runs to 11 residues. Deletions cut 1 base from V and 8 bases from J, with 5 bases between. Germline CDR1 reads MDHEN; CDR2 reads SYDVKM. The CDR3 is CASSLLDGYTF. The DNA of the CDR3 is TGTGCCAGCAGTTTATTAGACGGCTACACCTTC.